This T cell receptor (beta chain) was captured in a study of blood T cell repertoires in COVID-19. Across the whole study: In each case, the material was cDNA or gDNA derived from T cells, B-cell-depleted T cells, or PBMCs.

Per the authors' pipeline: Amplification with reference gene primers provided the estimates of nucleated cell counts. The protocol was immunoSEQ multiplex PCR, while the TCRdb copy is restricted to in-frame clones and leaves out a portion. That table gives V, J and clone size, and the DNA gave D and trimming. The table has around 200,000 clones, over 75% seen once. The sequence was collected from a man over 45 with acute or convalescent COVID-19. The sample taken for sequencing was peripheral blood.

The CDR3 spells CASSLGLAGGHQETQYF. In DNA form, the CDR3 reads TGTGCCAGCAGCTTAGGGCTAGCGGGGGGTCACCAAGAGACCCAGTACTTC. This chain joins TRBV7-6 and TRBJ2-5; 11 nucleotides line up with TRBD2. J was trimmed by 0 bases and V by 1 base; bases with no gene match: 4. This CDR3 region has 17 residues. The germline CDR1 and CDR2 sequences are SGHVS and FNYEAQ.